The TCR beta chain described here comes from a study of cytomegalovirus exposure and HLA in healthy donors. In the study overall: Membership in the Caucasian-associated ancestry cluster was found for 65% to 85% of a few hundred genotyped donors.

The CDR3 runs to 15 residues. The V gene's germline CDR1 is LNHDA and CDR2 SQIVND (reference sequence). The primer mix had 60 Vbeta and 13 Jbeta primers. Repertoires were generated with immunoSEQ multiplex PCR, while TCRdb's copy carries only in-frame clones and drops some. The repertoire holds roughly 130,000 clones, with around 79% as singletons. The receptor comes from a woman aged 40-49 years in good health and CMV-seropositive. Sequenced material: PBMCs. J is TRBJ2-5 and V is TRBV19, with TRBD1 matching 7 bases. The closer fit of TRBJ2-7 to the DNA end suggests the J call may be wrong. The CDR3 DNA is TGTGCCAGCGCCCGAGGACAGGCCAGCTCCTACGAGCAGTACTTC. Its translation is CASARGQASSYEQYF.